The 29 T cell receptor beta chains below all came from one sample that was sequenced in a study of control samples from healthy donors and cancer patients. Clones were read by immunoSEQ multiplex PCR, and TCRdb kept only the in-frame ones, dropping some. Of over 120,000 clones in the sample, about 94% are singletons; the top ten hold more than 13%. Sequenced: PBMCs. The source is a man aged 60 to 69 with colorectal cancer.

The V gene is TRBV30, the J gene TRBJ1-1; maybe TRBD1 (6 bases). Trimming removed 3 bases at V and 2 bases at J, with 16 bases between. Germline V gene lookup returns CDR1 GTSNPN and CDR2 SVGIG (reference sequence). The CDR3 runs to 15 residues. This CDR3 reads CAWSPDVGGNTEAFF. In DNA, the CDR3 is TGTGCCTGGAGCCCCGACGTGGGGGGCAACACTGAAGCTTTCTTT. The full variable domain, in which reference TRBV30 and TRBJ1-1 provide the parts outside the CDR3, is SQTIHQWPATLVQPVGSPLSLECTVEGTSNPNLYWYRQAAGRGLQLLFYSVGIGQISSEVPQNLSASRPQDRQFILSSKKLLLSDSGFYLCAWSPDVGGNTEAFFGQGTRLTVV.

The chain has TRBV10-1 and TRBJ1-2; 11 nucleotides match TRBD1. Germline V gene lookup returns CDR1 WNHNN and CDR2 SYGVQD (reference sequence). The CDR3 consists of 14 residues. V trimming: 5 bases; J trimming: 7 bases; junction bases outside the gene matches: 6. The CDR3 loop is CASSPGQGAAGYTF. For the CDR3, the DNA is TGCGCCAGCAGTCCCGGACAGGGGGCAGCTGGCTACACCTTC.

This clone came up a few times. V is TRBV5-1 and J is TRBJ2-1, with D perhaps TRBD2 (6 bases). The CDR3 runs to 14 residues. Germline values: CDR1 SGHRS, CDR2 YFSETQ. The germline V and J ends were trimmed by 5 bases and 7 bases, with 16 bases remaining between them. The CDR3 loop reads CASSGGQEENEQFF. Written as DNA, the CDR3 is TGCGCCAGCAGTGGAGGGCAGGAAGAGAATGAGCAGTTCTTC.

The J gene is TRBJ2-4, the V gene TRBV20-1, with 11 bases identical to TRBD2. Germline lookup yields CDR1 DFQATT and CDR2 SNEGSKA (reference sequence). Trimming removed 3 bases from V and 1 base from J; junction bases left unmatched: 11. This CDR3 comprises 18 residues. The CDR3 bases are TGCAGTGCTAGTCCGGGTAGCGGGGGGGCCGGGGCCAAAAACATTCAGTACTTC. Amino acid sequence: CSASPGSGGAGAKNIQYF.

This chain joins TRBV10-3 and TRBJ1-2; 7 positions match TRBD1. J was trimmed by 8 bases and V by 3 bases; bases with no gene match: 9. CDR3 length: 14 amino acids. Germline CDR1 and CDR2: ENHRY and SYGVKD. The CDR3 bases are TGTGCCATCAGTGACAAAGGACAGGCGGTGGGCTACACCTTC. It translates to CAISDKGQAVGYTF.

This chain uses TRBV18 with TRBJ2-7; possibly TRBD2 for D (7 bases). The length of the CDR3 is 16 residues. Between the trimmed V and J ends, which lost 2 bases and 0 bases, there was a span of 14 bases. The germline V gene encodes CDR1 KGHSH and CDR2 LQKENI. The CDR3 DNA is TGTGCCAGCTCACCAGCGGGGGACATTAGCTCCTACGAGCAGTACTTC. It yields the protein CASSPAGDISSYEQYF.

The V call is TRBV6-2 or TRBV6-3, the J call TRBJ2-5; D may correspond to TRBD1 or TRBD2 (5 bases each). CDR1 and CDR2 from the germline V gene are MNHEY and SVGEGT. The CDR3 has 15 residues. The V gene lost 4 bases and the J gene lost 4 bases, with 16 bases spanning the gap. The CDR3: CASSSLWGIGETQYF. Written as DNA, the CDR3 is TGTGCCAGCAGTTCCCTATGGGGGATCGGAGAGACCCAGTACTTC.

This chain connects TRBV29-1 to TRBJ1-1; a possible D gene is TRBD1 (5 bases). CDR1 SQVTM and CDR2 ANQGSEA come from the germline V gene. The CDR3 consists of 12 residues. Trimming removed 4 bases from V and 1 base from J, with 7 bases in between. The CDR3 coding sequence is TGCAGCGTTGGCACAGGGAACACTGAAGCTTTCTTT. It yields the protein CSVGTGNTEAFF.

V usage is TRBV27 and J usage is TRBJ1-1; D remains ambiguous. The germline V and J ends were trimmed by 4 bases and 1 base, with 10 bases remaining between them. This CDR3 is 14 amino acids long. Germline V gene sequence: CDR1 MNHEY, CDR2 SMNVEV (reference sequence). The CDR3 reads CASSWTPGNTEAFF. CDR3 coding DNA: TGTGCCAGCAGTTGGACCCCGGGGAACACTGAAGCTTTCTTT.

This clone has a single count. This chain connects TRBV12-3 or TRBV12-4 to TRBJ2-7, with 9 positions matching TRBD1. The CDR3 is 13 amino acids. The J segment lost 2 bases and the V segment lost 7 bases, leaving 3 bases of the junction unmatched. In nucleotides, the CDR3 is TGTGCCAGCACCTGGGACAGGGCCTACGAGCAGTACTTC. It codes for CASTWDRAYEQYF.

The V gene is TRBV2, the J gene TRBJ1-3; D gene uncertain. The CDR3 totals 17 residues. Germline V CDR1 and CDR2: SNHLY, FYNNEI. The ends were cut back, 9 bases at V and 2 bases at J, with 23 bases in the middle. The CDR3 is CASTNPGDWTPGNTIYF. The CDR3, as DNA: TGTGCCAGTACAAATCCGGGAGACTGGACCCCTGGAAACACCATATATTTT.

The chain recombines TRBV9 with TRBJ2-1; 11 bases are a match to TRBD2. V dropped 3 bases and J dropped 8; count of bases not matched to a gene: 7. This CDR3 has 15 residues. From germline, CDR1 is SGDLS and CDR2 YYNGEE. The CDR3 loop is CASSGSGGAADEQFF. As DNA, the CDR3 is TGTGCCAGCAGCGGTAGCGGGGGGGCCGCCGATGAGCAGTTCTTC.

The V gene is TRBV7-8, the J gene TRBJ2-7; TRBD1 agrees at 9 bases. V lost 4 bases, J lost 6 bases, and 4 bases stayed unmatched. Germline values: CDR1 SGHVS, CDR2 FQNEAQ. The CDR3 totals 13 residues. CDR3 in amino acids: CASSSYRGLEQYF. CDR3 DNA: TGTGCCAGCAGCTCCTACAGGGGGCTCGAGCAGTACTTC. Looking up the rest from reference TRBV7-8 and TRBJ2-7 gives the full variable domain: GAGVSQSPRYKVAKRGQDVALRCDPISGHVSLFWYQQALGQGPEFLTYFQNEAQLDKSGLPSDRFFAERPEGSVSTLKIQRTQQEDSAVYLCASSSYRGLEQYFGPGTRLTVT.

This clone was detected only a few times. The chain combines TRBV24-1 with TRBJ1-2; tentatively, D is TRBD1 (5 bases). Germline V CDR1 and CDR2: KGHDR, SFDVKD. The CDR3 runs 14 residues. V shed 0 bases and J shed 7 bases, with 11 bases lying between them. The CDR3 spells CATSDLRQGGGYTF. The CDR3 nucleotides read TGTGCCACCAGTGATTTGCGTCAGGGCGGTGGCTACACCTTC.

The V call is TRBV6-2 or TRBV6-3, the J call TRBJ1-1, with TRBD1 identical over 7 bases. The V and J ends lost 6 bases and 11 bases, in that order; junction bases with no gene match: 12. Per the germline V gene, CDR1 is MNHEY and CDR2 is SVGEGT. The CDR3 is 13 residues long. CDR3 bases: TGTGCCAGCAGCTTACCAGGGGGGATTCGGGCTTTCTTT. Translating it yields CASSLPGGIRAFF.

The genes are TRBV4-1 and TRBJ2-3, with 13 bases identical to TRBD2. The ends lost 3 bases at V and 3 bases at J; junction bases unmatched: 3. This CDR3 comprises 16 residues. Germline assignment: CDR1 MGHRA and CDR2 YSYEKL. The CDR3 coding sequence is TGCGCCAGCAGCCATCGACTAGCGGGGGGTACAGATACGCAGTATTTT. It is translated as CASSHRLAGGTDTQYF.

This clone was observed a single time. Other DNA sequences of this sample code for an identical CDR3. For the CDR3, the DNA is TGTGCCAGCTCACCAGGGGGCGACTATGGCTACACCTTC. Translation gives CASSPGGDYGYTF. This sequence joins TRBV18 and TRBJ1-2; D is perhaps TRBD1 (6 bases). The ends were cut back, 2 bases at V and 3 bases at J, with 7 bases in the middle. Germline V gives CDR1 KGHSH, CDR2 LQKENI. The CDR3 has 13 amino acids. The full variable domain, rest sourced from reference TRBV18 and TRBJ1-2, is NAGVMQNPRHLVRRRGQEARLRCSPMKGHSHVYWYRQLPEEGLKFMVYLQKENIIDESGMPKERFSAEFPKEGPSILRIQQVVRGDSAAYFCASSPGGDYGYTFGSGTRLTVV.

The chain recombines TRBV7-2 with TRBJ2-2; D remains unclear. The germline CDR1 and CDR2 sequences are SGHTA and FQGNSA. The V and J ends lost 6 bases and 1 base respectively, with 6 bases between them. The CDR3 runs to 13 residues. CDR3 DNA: TGTGCCAGCAGGGGAAGGAACACCGGGGAGCTGTTTTTT. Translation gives CASRGRNTGELFF.

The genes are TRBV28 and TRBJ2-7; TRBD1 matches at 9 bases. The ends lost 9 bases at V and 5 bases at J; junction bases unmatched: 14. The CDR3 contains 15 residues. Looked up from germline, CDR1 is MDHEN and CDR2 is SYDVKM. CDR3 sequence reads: CASLSNRGRLDEQYF. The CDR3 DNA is TGTGCCAGTCTATCCAACAGGGGGCGCTTGGACGAGCAGTACTTC.

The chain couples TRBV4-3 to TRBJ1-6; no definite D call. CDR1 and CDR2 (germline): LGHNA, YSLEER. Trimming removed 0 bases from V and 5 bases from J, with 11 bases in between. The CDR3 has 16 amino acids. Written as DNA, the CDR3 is TGCGCCAGCAGCCAAGATCTCGCGAGAAATAATTCACCCCTCCACTTT. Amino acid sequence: CASSQDLARNNSPLHF.

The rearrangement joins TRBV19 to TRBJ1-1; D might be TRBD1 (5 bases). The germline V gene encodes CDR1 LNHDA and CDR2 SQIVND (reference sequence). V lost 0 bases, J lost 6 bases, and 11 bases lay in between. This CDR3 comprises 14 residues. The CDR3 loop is CASSIDTGQAEAFF. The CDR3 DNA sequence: TGTGCCAGTAGTATAGATACGGGGCAGGCTGAAGCTTTCTTT.

This chain's CDR3 is CASETGGTDTQYF. The CDR3 DNA is TGTGCCAGTGAGACAGGAGGTACAGATACGCAGTATTTT. The chain joins TRBV19 to TRBJ2-3; possible D gene TRBD1, 6 bases. CDR3 length equals 13 residues. V was pared by 8 bases and J by 3 bases, with 12 bases between. The germline CDR1 and CDR2 sequences are LNHDA and SQIVND (reference sequence).

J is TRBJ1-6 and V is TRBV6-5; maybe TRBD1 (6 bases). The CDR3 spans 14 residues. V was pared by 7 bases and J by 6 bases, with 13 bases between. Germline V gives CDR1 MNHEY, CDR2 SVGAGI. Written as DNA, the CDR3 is TGTGCCAGCACCAGAACAGGGAGTAATTCACCCCTCCACTTT. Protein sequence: CASTRTGSNSPLHF.

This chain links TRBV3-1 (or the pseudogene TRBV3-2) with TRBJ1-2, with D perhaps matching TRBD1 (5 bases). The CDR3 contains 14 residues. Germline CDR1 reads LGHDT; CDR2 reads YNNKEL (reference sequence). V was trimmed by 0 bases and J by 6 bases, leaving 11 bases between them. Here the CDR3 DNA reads TGTGCCAGCAGCCAAGATCCAGGGAGAGATGGCTACACCTTC. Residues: CASSQDPGRDGYTF.

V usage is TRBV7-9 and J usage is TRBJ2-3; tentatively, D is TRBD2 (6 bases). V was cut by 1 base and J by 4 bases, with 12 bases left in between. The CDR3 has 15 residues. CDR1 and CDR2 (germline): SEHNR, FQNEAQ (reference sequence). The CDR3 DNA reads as TGTGCCAGCAGCTTAGGCCAGGGAGGTGCAGATACGCAGTATTTT. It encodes CASSLGQGGADTQYF. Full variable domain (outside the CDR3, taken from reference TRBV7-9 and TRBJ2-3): DTGVSQNPRHKITKRGQNVTFRCDPISEHNRLYWYRQTLGQGPEFLTYFQNEAQLEKSRLLSDRFSAERPKGSFSTLEIQRTEQGDSAMYLCASSLGQGGADTQYFGPGTRLTVL.

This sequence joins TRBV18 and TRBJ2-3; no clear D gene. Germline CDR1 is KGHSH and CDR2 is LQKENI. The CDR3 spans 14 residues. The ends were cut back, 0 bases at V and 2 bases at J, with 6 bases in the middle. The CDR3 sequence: CASSPPFPTDTQYF. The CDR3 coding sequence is TGTGCCAGCTCACCACCGTTTCCCACAGATACGCAGTATTTT.

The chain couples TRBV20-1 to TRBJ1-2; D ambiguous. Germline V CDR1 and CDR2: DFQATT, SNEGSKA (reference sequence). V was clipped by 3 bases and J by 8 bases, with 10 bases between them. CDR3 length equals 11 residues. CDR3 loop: CSASPKDGYTF. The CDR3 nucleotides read TGCAGTGCTAGTCCCAAGGACGGCTACACCTTC.

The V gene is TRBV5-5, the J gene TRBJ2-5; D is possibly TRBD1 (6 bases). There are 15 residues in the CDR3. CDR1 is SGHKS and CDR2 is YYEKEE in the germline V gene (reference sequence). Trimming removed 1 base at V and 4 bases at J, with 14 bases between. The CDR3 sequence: CASSLSGVVIETQYF. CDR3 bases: TGTGCCAGCAGCTTGTCAGGGGTGGTCATAGAGACCCAGTACTTC.

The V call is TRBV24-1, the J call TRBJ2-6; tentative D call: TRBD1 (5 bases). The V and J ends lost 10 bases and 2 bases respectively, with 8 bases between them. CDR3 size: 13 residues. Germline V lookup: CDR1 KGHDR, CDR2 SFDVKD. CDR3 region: CATGVPGANVLTF. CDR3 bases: TGTGCCACAGGGGTCCCTGGGGCCAACGTCCTGACTTTC.